This T cell receptor (beta chain) was identified during a study of T cell changes during pregnancy in multiple sclerosis. V trimming: 1 base; J trimming: 9 bases; junction bases outside the gene matches: 9. CDR3 length: 16 residues. The germline V gene has CDR1 MNHEY and CDR2 SVGAGI. The method was immunoSEQ multiplex PCR; TCRdb's version includes in-frame clones alone and lacks a portion of them. Seen here are about 68,000 clones, just over 90% observed once, and the top ten hold 1.5%. This receptor was obtained from a female donor with multiple sclerosis, enrolled in a pregnancy study. Sequencing used peripheral blood, obtained in the third trimester of pregnancy. V is TRBV6-5 and J is TRBJ2-1; TRBD2 matches at 10 bases. CDR3: CASSYWASGRGGEQFF. DNA of the CDR3: TGTGCCAGCAGTTACTGGGCTAGCGGGAGAGGGGGTGAGCAGTTCTTC.